This T cell receptor (beta chain) is drawn from a study of blood T cell repertoires in COVID-19. About the study: Two negative PCRs, clearance, or symptom resolution were required of recovered Cohort 3 donors. From T cells, B-cell-depleted T cells, or PBMCs came the material, which was cDNA or gDNA.

This CDR3 contains 16 residues. Germline-derived CDR1 and CDR2 are SGHRS and YFSETQ. V was shortened by 2 bases and J by 2 bases, with 16 bases between the two germline ends. Authors' methods: For nucleated cells, counts were estimated from reference gene primer amplification. Libraries were prepared by immunoSEQ multiplex PCR; TCRdb keeps only in-frame clonotypes and omits some of them. V and J calls plus clone size are reproduced from that table; the DNA served to infer D and trimming. The sample consists of over 200,000 clones, 80% to 90% of them appearing once. Residents of about two dozen US areas, aged about 18 to 89 years, made up the participants.

Source material: PBMCs or T cells enriched from blood (not recorded which). The chain has TRBV5-1 and TRBJ1-2; no reliable D call. This clonotype was obtained from a woman aged 50 to 65 in a cohort exposed to, infected with or recovered from COVID-19 (not recorded which). CDR3 residues: CASSFFGLGRNYGYTF. For the CDR3, the DNA is TGCGCCAGCAGCTTCTTTGGCCTGGGCAGGAACTATGGCTACACCTTC.